This passage covers 5 T cell receptor beta chains from one sample sequenced in a study of cytotoxic CD8 clonotypes in ibrutinib-treated CLL (dated by TCRdb to the early 2020s). Libraries were built with the immunoSEQ multiplex PCR assay. TCRdb limited this immuneACCESS table to in-frame rearrangements with V and J called. A share of clones is missing; checked studies link under half to unresolved V genes, and the rest is unexplained. Recorded for this sample are 130,000 or so clones; approximately 85% of them occurred a single time. The ten largest clones capture about 2.1% of the sample. This specimen's time point label, interpreted: approximately 25 months on ibrutinib. The sequences come from PBMCs, collected after 24 months of ibrutinib treatment. Receptor source: a human donor with chronic lymphocytic leukemia.

For this clone: At one end, the junction sequence differs from germline, possibly due to a read error. This rearrangement joins TRBV11-2 to TRBJ2-5; 7 nucleotides agree with TRBD2. The CDR3 consists of 15 residues. CDR1 is SGHAT, CDR2 FQNNGV, per germline. The CDR3 nucleotides are TGTGCCAGCAACTTAGCGGGTTTAGACGGGGAGACCCAGTACTTC. Translation: CASNLAGLDGETQYF. Filled out from reference TRBV11-2 and TRBJ2-5, the complete variable domain reads EAGVAQSPRYKIIEKRQSVAFWCNPISGHATLYWYQQILGQGPKLLIQFQNNGVVDDSQLPKDRFSAERLKGVDSTLKIQPAKLEDSAVYLCASNLAGLDGETQYFGPGTRLLVL.

This clone was found once. The chain recombines TRBV2 with TRBJ1-4; weak D call: TRBD1 (6 bases). Germline V gene data show CDR1 as SNHLY and CDR2 as FYNNEI. V lost 8 bases and J lost 3, with 16 bases in between. The CDR3 spans 15 residues. Here the CDR3 reads CASGDTGAPNEKLFF. The DNA of the CDR3 is TGTGCCAGCGGGGACACAGGAGCGCCTAATGAAAAACTGTTTTTT.

The rearrangement links TRBV4-1 to TRBJ1-1; D gene unclear. Per the germline V gene, CDR1 is MGHRA and CDR2 is YSYEKL. V dropped 2 bases and J dropped 4 bases, with 8 bases sitting between them. The length of the CDR3 is 13 residues. CDR3 amino acids: CASSQIGRTEAFF. The CDR3 bases are TGCGCCAGCAGCCAAATTGGACGCACTGAAGCTTTCTTT.

This CDR3 reads CASSQEGTRVGYTF. The CDR3 coding sequence is TGCGCCAGCAGCCAAGAAGGGACCAGGGTTGGCTACACCTTC. The J gene is TRBJ1-2, the V gene TRBV4-1; TRBD1 might be the D (5 bases). Germline V CDR1 and CDR2: MGHRA, YSYEKL. This CDR3 is 14 amino acids long. V shed 0 bases and J shed 7 bases, with 12 bases lying between them.

The chain recombines TRBV6-5 with TRBJ1-5; 7 bases align to TRBD1. From germline, CDR1 is MNHEY and CDR2 SVGAGI. There are 14 residues in the CDR3. V lost 4 bases, J lost 7 bases, and 7 bases stayed unmatched. CDR3 in DNA: TGTGCCAGCAGTTCCAGACAGGGAGGACAGCCCCAGCATTTT. This sequence encodes CASSSRQGGQPQHF.